This T cell receptor (beta chain) emerged from a study of blood T cell repertoires in COVID-19. For the study at large: The analysed material was cDNA or gDNA that came from T cells, B-cell-depleted T cells, or PBMCs.

This clone was counted once. Repertoires were generated with immunoSEQ multiplex PCR, while TCRdb's copy carries only in-frame clones and drops some. The profile shows 360,000 or so clones, 85% to 90% of them singletons. Exposed study participants had met a COVID-19 case within 2 weeks before entry. Germline values: CDR1 SGHNT, CDR2 YENEEA. The V gene lost 1 base and the J gene lost 4 bases, with 8 bases spanning the gap. This CDR3 region has 14 residues. The sample comprised PBMCs or T cells enriched from blood (not recorded which). This clonotype was sampled from a young woman who had been exposed to COVID-19. This chain uses TRBV11-3 with TRBJ1-3; D not certain. CDR3 nucleotide sequence: TGTGCCAGCAGCTTAGGCGGGGTCGGAAACACCATATATTTT. This sequence encodes CASSLGGVGNTIYF. Complete variable domain (other parts from reference TRBV11-3 and TRBJ1-3): EAGVVQSPRYKIIEKKQPVAFWCNPISGHNTLYWYLQNLGQGPELLIRYENEEAVDDSQLPKDRFSAERLKGVDSTLKIQPAELGDSAVYLCASSLGGVGNTIYFGEGSWLTVV.